Each of the 27 T cell receptor beta chains below was sequenced from the same sample in a study of blood T cell repertoires in COVID-19. Data came from immunoSEQ multiplex PCR; TCRdb stores just in-frame clones and leaves some out. The data show around 84,000 clones, 85% to 90% seen once. The sample taken for sequencing was peripheral blood. All receptors come from a man older than 75 with active or convalescent COVID-19.

The rearrangement uses TRBV4-1 and TRBJ2-1, with D maybe TRBD2 (6 bases). Trimming took off 0 bases at V and 0 bases at J, with 9 bases between the two ends. This CDR3 has 16 amino acids. The germline gives CDR1 MGHRA, CDR2 YSYEKL. CDR3 DNA: TGCGCCAGCAGCCAAGATCCGGGGGACTCCTACAATGAGCAGTTCTTC. It yields the protein CASSQDPGDSYNEQFF.

The chain links TRBV24-1 to TRBJ1-4, with 9 bases matching TRBD1. The V gene's germline CDR1 is KGHDR and CDR2 SFDVKD. The CDR3 is 15 residues long. V lost 3 bases, J lost 9 bases, and 7 bases stayed unmatched. The DNA of the CDR3 is TGTGCCACCAGTGATCCGGGACAGGGTGTGCAAAAACTGTTTTTT. Amino acid sequence: CATSDPGQGVQKLFF.

The rearrangement uses TRBV24-1 and TRBJ1-3, with D possibly TRBD1 on 6 matching bases. Germline V CDR1 and CDR2: KGHDR, SFDVKD. Trimming took 4 bases from V and 3 from J, leaving 15 bases between them. The CDR3 is 16 amino acids. The CDR3 protein is CATSEGRGPLGNTIYF. CDR3 DNA: TGTGCCACCAGTGAGGGCAGGGGTCCCCTTGGAAACACCATATATTTT.

The gene calls are TRBV4-1 and TRBJ2-1; 9 bases are a match to TRBD2. Trimming at V came to 0 bases and at J to 4 bases, leaving 1 base not matched to a gene. Germline loops: CDR1 MGHRA, CDR2 YSYEKL. CDR3 length equals 15 residues. CDR3 protein: CASSQDLAGYNEQFF. The CDR3 bases are TGCGCCAGCAGCCAAGACCTAGCGGGATACAATGAGCAGTTCTTC.

The J gene is TRBJ1-3, the V gene TRBV6-5; the D gene is possibly TRBD1 (6 bases). Germline CDR1 is MNHEY and CDR2 is SVGAGI. Trimming shortened V by 6 bases and J by 0 bases, and 9 bases separated the two germline ends. The CDR3 runs 14 residues. This CDR3 is CASSRDTSGNTIYF. The CDR3 nucleotides read TGTGCCAGCAGCCGGGACACCTCTGGAAACACCATATATTTT.

The rearrangement links TRBV23-1 to TRBJ2-7; D unresolved. TRBV23-1 is an open reading frame, and its role is uncertain. The CDR3 runs 8 residues. CDR3 bases: TGCGCCAGTCCCAGGCGCCCCGTC. This codes for CASPRRPV.

This sequence joins TRBV28 and TRBJ1-1; D might be TRBD1 (6 bases). CDR1 and CDR2 (germline): MDHEN, SYDVKM. Trimming took off 4 bases at V and 4 bases at J, with 13 bases between the two ends. This CDR3 spans 14 amino acids. This chain's CDR3 is CASSSQGVGTEAFF. The CDR3 DNA reads as TGTGCCAGCAGTTCACAGGGAGTCGGCACTGAAGCTTTCTTT.

This sequence joins TRBV6-5 and TRBJ1-6; D is undetermined. Trimming pared 6 bases from V and 7 bases from J, leaving 13 bases between. The CDR3 is 14 amino acids. Germline lookup yields CDR1 MNHEY and CDR2 SVGAGI. The CDR3 region has the DNA TGTGCCAGCAGGTGGCAGGAATTAAATTCACCCCTCCACTTT. It is translated as CASRWQELNSPLHF.

The V and J genes are TRBV13 and TRBJ1-2; tentative D call: TRBD1 (5 bases). The CDR3 length is 11 residues. V was clipped by 8 bases and J by 8 bases, with 12 bases between them. Germline CDR1 PRHDT, CDR2 FYEKMQ (reference sequence). The CDR3 coding sequence is TGTGCCAGCCAGAGTAGGGGCGGCTACACCTTC. Residues: CASQSRGGYTF.

This clone appeared a single time. The V call is TRBV6-5, the J call TRBJ1-6; D possibly corresponds to TRBD1 (6 bases). The V gene lost 5 bases and the J gene lost 7 bases, with 15 bases spanning the gap. Germline V gene lookup returns CDR1 MNHEY and CDR2 SVGAGI. CDR3 length equals 15 residues. CDR3: CASSKGGGRNSPLHF. The CDR3 DNA follows: TGTGCCAGCAGTAAGGGTGGGGGCCGGAATTCACCCCTCCACTTT.

V gene TRBV7-6 combines with J gene TRBJ2-1; 13 positions agree with TRBD2. This CDR3 comprises 16 residues. Looked up from germline, CDR1 is SGHVS and CDR2 is FNYEAQ. Losses at the gene ends were 5 bases for V and 0 bases for J; bases not matched to a gene: 1. CDR3 sequence: CASSTSGGVSYNEQFF. The CDR3 DNA follows: TGTGCCAGCAGCACTAGCGGGGGGGTCTCCTACAATGAGCAGTTCTTC.

A few counts support this clone. CDR3 DNA sequence: TGTGCCAGTAGTAAGGTCCCGGGACAAAGCGCCTATGGCTACACCTTC. Its protein product is CASSKVPGQSAYGYTF. The chain links TRBV19 to TRBJ1-2; D is perhaps TRBD1 (6 bases). Trimming left V 4 bases short and J 4 bases short, with 19 bases between. The V gene's germline CDR1 is LNHDA and CDR2 SQIVND (reference sequence). The CDR3 consists of 16 residues.

J is TRBJ2-3 and V is TRBV3-1 (or the pseudogene TRBV3-2); the D is unclear. There are 13 residues in the CDR3. Germline V lookup: CDR1 LGHDT, CDR2 YNNKEL (reference sequence). Trimming took 1 base from V and 4 from J, leaving 6 bases between them. The CDR3 spells CASSQGSADTQYF. Written as DNA, the CDR3 is TGTGCCAGCAGCCAAGGTTCGGCAGATACGCAGTATTTT.

This clone was observed once. The chain uses TRBV7-9 and TRBJ2-1; D not certain. The CDR3 loop spans 12 amino acids. Trimming left V 7 bases short and J 9 bases short, with 13 bases between. The germline CDR1 and CDR2 sequences are SEHNR and FQNEAQ (reference sequence). CDR3 amino acids: CASTMSTGEQFF. The CDR3 DNA follows: TGTGCCAGCACCATGTCGACTGGTGAGCAGTTCTTC.

The V gene is TRBV9, the J gene TRBJ1-4, with no clear D. Germline CDR1 and CDR2: SGDLS and YYNGEE. CDR3 size: 15 residues. V was shortened by 4 bases and J by 2 bases, with 12 bases between the two germline ends. The CDR3 is CASSHLGTTNEKLFF. DNA for the CDR3: TGTGCCAGCAGCCACCTGGGCACGACTAATGAAAAACTGTTTTTT.

This chain links TRBV6-1 with TRBJ1-1; maybe TRBD1 (6 bases). Looked up from germline, CDR1 is MNHNS and CDR2 is SASEGT. V gave up 3 bases and J gave up 5 bases, with 16 bases separating them. The CDR3 length is 15 residues. The CDR3 nucleotides read TGTGCCAGCAGTGATCTAGGACAGCCATCTACTGAAGCTTTCTTT. Translated: CASSDLGQPSTEAFF.

CDR3 sequence (DNA): TGTGCCAGCAGCTCACACAGGGTTGGCCGGGCGACCCAGTACTTC. Amino acids: CASSSHRVGRATQYF. The chain combines TRBV7-8 with TRBJ2-5; a possible D gene is TRBD1 (6 bases). This CDR3 spans 15 amino acids. Germline CDR1 SGHVS, CDR2 FQNEAQ. V lost 4 bases, J lost 7 bases, and 19 bases lay in between. Using reference TRBV7-8 and TRBJ2-5 for the parts outside the CDR3, the full variable domain is GAGVSQSPRYKVAKRGQDVALRCDPISGHVSLFWYQQALGQGPEFLTYFQNEAQLDKSGLPSDRFFAERPEGSVSTLKIQRTQQEDSAVYLCASSSHRVGRATQYFGPGTRLLVL.

This clone was observed a single time. The chain uses TRBV14 and TRBJ2-1; TRBD1 matches at 10 bases. V lost 4 bases to trimming and J lost 3 bases; unmatched junction nucleotides: 9. The germline V gene has CDR1 SGHDN and CDR2 FVKESK. The CDR3 spans 17 residues. This chain's CDR3 is CASSRGTGAGVYNEQFF. DNA of the CDR3: TGTGCCAGCAGCCGAGGGACAGGGGCTGGGGTCTACAATGAGCAGTTCTTC.

The chain employs TRBV5-1 and TRBJ1-6, with 11 bases identical to TRBD1. Germline CDR1 SGHRS, CDR2 YFSETQ. The V gene end was trimmed by 3 bases and the J gene end by 9 bases; junction bases not matched to a gene: 2. The CDR3 loop spans 14 amino acids. The CDR3 reads CASSSGTGGSPLHF. DNA for the CDR3: TGCGCCAGCAGCTCCGGGACAGGGGGTTCACCCCTCCACTTT.

Only one count was recorded for this clone. The CDR3 sequence: CASSRTGTPYNEQFF. CDR3 nucleotide sequence: TGCGCCAGCAGTCGGACAGGGACCCCCTACAATGAGCAGTTCTTC. V gene TRBV5-1 combines with J gene TRBJ2-1; 8 bases fit TRBD1. The length of the CDR3 is 15 residues. CDR1 SGHRS and CDR2 YFSETQ come from the germline V gene. Unmatched junction bases numbered 6, after V lost 5 bases and J lost 2 bases.

This chain connects TRBV29-1 to TRBJ2-5; no firm D call. Germline loops: CDR1 SQVTM, CDR2 ANQGSEA. CDR3 size: 13 residues. V gave up 6 bases and J gave up 2 bases, with 13 bases separating them. CDR3 sequence reads: CSVPAAPQETQYF. The CDR3 DNA follows: TGCAGCGTCCCTGCGGCACCACAAGAGACCCAGTACTTC.

The chain joins TRBV3-1 (or the pseudogene TRBV3-2) to TRBJ2-2; TRBD1 agrees at 8 bases. V lost 6 bases, J lost 4 bases, and 13 bases stayed unmatched. The CDR3 covers 17 residues. Germline CDR1 and CDR2: LGHDT and YNNKEL (reference sequence). This CDR3 is CASRTGDRGGATGELFF. The CDR3, as DNA: TGTGCCAGCAGGACAGGCGACAGGGGAGGAGCCACCGGGGAGCTGTTTTTT.

The chain employs TRBV5-6 and TRBJ1-5; 9 bases agree with TRBD1. From germline, CDR1 is SGHDT and CDR2 YYEEEE. The length of the CDR3 is 15 residues. With 5 bases clipped from V and 4 bases from J, the junction kept 7 bases outside the gene matches. CDR3 bases: TGTGCCAGCAGTCAAGAAGGGACAGGGAATCAGCCCCAGCATTTT. Protein product: CASSQEGTGNQPQHF.

The rearrangement joins TRBV29-1 to TRBJ2-5; perhaps TRBD2 as D (5 bases). Germline V CDR1 and CDR2: SQVTM, ANQGSEA. V lost 5 bases and J lost 7, with 17 bases in between. The CDR3 contains 13 residues. The CDR3 DNA is TGCAGCGTTACGACATCATTAGAGGGGACCCAGTACTTC. Translation: CSVTTSLEGTQYF.

This rearrangement joins TRBV5-1 to TRBJ2-1; perhaps TRBD2 as D (6 bases). There are 11 residues in the CDR3. Germline CDR1 reads SGHRS; CDR2 reads YFSETQ. V lost 4 bases to trimming and J lost 10 bases, with 9 bases between them. CDR3 nucleotides: TGCGCCAGCAGCAGACTAGGCGAGCAGTTCTTC. As protein: CASSRLGEQFF.

This chain connects TRBV27 to TRBJ1-6; D remains ambiguous. Trimming pared 8 bases from V and 10 bases from J, leaving 12 bases between. From germline, CDR1 is MNHEY and CDR2 SMNVEV (reference sequence). The CDR3 length is 12 residues. Here the CDR3 DNA reads TGTGCCAGCGGGGAGGGCCGATCACCCCTCCACTTT. Encoded protein: CASGEGRSPLHF.

J is TRBJ1-5 and V is TRBV6-6, with no clear D. The germline V and J ends were trimmed by 6 bases and 4 bases, with 19 bases remaining between them. This CDR3 spans 16 amino acids. Germline V lookup: CDR1 MNHNY, CDR2 SVGAGI (reference sequence). Here the CDR3 reads CASSSFGNSQNQPQHF. CDR3 DNA: TGTGCCAGCAGCTCCTTCGGGAACAGCCAAAATCAGCCCCAGCATTTT.